The rows below give T cell receptor beta chains drawn from one sample of a study of CD8+ T cells in alopecia areata. Data came from immunoSEQ multiplex PCR; TCRdb stores just in-frame clones and leaves some out. The table records 150,000 or so clones, roughly 54% of them present only once. Sequencing used CD8+ T cells sorted from blood, obtained at week 4, from a patient treated with tofacitinib. The receptors were gathered from a human donor with alopecia areata. Both conserved end residues are part of each CDR3. A D gene is named only where the DNA matches it firmly. Expanded clones are given a class, and other clones once, few, many or no size at all.

length: 16
size: NA
D: NA
V: TRBV14
J: TRBJ2-2
DNA: TGTGCCAGCAGCCAGGCCGGAGGGAGTTACACCGGGGAGCTGTTTTTT
CDR3: CASSQAGGSYTGELFF

length: 15
size: NA
D: TRBD1
V: TRBV13
J: TRBJ2-2
DNA: TGTGCCAGCAGCTTAGGAGGGGGCCGGACCGGGGAGCTGTTTTTT
CDR3: CASSLGGGRTGELFF

length: 15
size: few
D: NA
V: TRBV10-3
J: TRBJ2-6
DNA: TGTGCCATCAGTGTCGACACCTCTGGGGCCAACGTCCTGACTTTC
CDR3: CAISVDTSGANVLTF

length: 12
size: few
D: NA
V: TRBV7-9
J: TRBJ2-7
DNA: TGTGCCAGCAGATCCGACAACTACGAGCAGTACTTC
CDR3: CASRSDNYEQYF

length: 16
size: few
D: NA
V: TRBV7-9
J: TRBJ2-7
DNA: TGTGCCAGCAGCTCCCCTCTGAGGGGAGGTGACTACGAGCAGTACTTC
CDR3: CASSSPLRGGDYEQYF

length: 12
size: few
D: NA
V: TRBV2
J: TRBJ1-1
DNA: TGTGCCAGCAGCGAGGATTTCACTGAAGCTTTCTTT
CDR3: CASSEDFTEAFF

length: 15
size: few
D: NA
V: TRBV11-2
J: TRBJ1-1
DNA: TGTGCCAGCAGCCAGTCTATTGGGCCGAACACTGAAGCTTTCTTT
CDR3: CASSQSIGPNTEAFF

length: 16
size: few
D: NA
V: TRBV4-1
J: TRBJ1-3
DNA: TGCGCCAGCAGCCAAGCCAACAGGGCAATTGGAAACACCATATATTTT
CDR3: CASSQANRAIGNTIYF

length: 14
size: NA
D: NA
V: TRBV27
J: TRBJ2-1
DNA: TGTGCCAGCAGTTCTGATTTCAGGGGAGGTGAGCAGTTCTTC
CDR3: CASSSDFRGGEQFF

length: 13
size: NA
D: NA
V: TRBV2
J: TRBJ1-1
DNA: TGTGCCACCGGGGGAGTCGTAATTCTGGAAGCTTTCTTT
CDR3: CATGGVVILEAFF

length: 12
size: NA
D: NA
V: TRBV2
J: TRBJ1-5
DNA: TGTGCCAGCAGTGAAGTGGGACAGCCCCAGCATTTT
CDR3: CASSEVGQPQHF

length: 16
size: NA
D: TRBD1
V: TRBV29-1
J: TRBJ2-7
DNA: TGCAGCGTTGAAGATGGGGAGACAGGGGGCTCCTACGAGCAGTACTTC
CDR3: CSVEDGETGGSYEQYF

length: 16
size: NA
D: TRBD1
V: TRBV4-2
J: TRBJ1-6
DNA: TGTGCCAGCAGCCAATCCCAGGGGGCGGGTAATTCACCCCTCCACTTT
CDR3: CASSQSQGAGNSPLHF

length: 14
size: NA
D: NA
V: TRBV29-1
J: TRBJ2-4
DNA: TGCAGCGTTGAAGAGGAGATAGCCAAAAACATTCAGTACTTC
CDR3: CSVEEEIAKNIQYF

length: 14
size: few
D: NA
V: TRBV2
J: TRBJ1-2
DNA: TGTGCCAGCAGTGACGGACAAGATCACTATGGCTACACCTTC
CDR3: CASSDGQDHYGYTF

length: 14
size: NA
D: NA
V: TRBV30
J: TRBJ2-7
DNA: TGTGCCTGGAGTCAAGGAGACGGAACCTACGAGCAGTACTTC
CDR3: CAWSQGDGTYEQYF

length: 14
size: NA
D: NA
V: TRBV7-8
J: TRBJ2-7
DNA: TGTGCCAGCAGCTTATCGCCAGCGACCTACGAGCAGTACTTC
CDR3: CASSLSPATYEQYF

length: 14
size: NA
D: TRBD1
V: TRBV2
J: TRBJ2-5
DNA: TGTGCCAGCATCCCCGGGACAGAGCAAGAGACCCAGTACTTC
CDR3: CASIPGTEQETQYF